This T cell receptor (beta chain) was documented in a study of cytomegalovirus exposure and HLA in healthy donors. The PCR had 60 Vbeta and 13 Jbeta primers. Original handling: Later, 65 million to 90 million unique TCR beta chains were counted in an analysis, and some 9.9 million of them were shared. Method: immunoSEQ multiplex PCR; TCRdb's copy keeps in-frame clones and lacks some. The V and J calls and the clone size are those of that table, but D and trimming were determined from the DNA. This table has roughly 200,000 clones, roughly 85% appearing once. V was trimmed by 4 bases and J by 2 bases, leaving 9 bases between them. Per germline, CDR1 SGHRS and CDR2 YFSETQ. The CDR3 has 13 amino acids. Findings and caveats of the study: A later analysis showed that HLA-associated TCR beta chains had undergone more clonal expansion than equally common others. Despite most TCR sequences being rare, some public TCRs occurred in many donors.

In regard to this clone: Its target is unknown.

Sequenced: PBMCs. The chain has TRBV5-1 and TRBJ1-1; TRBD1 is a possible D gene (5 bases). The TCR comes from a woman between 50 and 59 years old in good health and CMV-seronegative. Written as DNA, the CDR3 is TGCGCCAGCAGCCAAGACAGTAACACTGAAGCTTTCTTT. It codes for CASSQDSNTEAFF.